Listed here are 6 T cell receptor beta chains from one sample, sequenced in a study of T cell responses to AZD1222 COVID-19 vaccine. The table came from immunoSEQ multiplex PCR; TCRdb's copy has only in-frame clones and leaves some out. The profile shows 100,000 to 130,000 clones, 70% to 90% of them singletons. The input for sequencing was peripheral blood, taken on day 0 of AZD1222 vaccination. These receptors came from an adult in good health.

The rearrangement links TRBV19 to TRBJ1-5; TRBD1 agrees at 8 bases. Germline V lookup: CDR1 LNHDA, CDR2 SQIVND (reference sequence). The trim removed 5 bases at V and 4 bases at J, leaving 4 bases unmatched. The CDR3 consists of 14 residues. The CDR3 sequence is CASSETGGNQPQHF. The CDR3 DNA reads TGTGCCAGTAGTGAAACAGGGGGAAATCAGCCCCAGCATTTT.

The J gene is TRBJ2-3, the V gene TRBV7-3; 7 nucleotides line up with TRBD2. The CDR3 runs 17 residues. The V and J ends lost 1 base and 5 bases, in that order; junction bases with no gene match: 12. Per the germline V gene, CDR1 is SGHTA and CDR2 is FQGTGA. In nucleotides, the CDR3 is TGTGCCAGCAGCTTAATGATGGGCCGTTCGGGGGGAGATACGCAGTATTTT. It is translated as CASSLMMGRSGGDTQYF.

The rearrangement links TRBV3-1 (or the pseudogene TRBV3-2) to TRBJ2-5; D possibly corresponds to TRBD2 (5 bases). Germline CDR1 LGHDT, CDR2 YNNKEL (reference sequence). V lost 7 bases and J lost 5, with 17 bases in between. This CDR3 is 14 amino acids long. The CDR3 spells CASTPRGGWETQYF. CDR3 DNA: TGTGCCAGCACCCCGCGAGGAGGATGGGAGACCCAGTACTTC.

The chain is built from TRBV23-1 and TRBJ2-1, with 10 bases identical to TRBD1. TRBV23-1 is filed as an ORF, its function uncertain. This CDR3 contains 15 residues. Germline trimming cut 0 bases from V and 7 bases from J; bases unmatched to any gene: 3. Here the CDR3 reads CASSQSGTGENEQFF. DNA for the CDR3: TGCGCCAGCAGTCAATCAGGGACAGGGGAAAATGAGCAGTTCTTC.

The chain carries TRBV3-1 (or the pseudogene TRBV3-2) and TRBJ1-3, with D perhaps TRBD1 (5 bases). CDR3 length: 18 residues. In germline, CDR1 is LGHDT, CDR2 YNNKEL (reference sequence). Trimming cost V 3 bases and J 0 bases, with 18 bases left between them. CDR3 bases: TGTGCCAGCAGCCAGGGTTTGTACCGGGACGCCTCTGGAAACACCATATATTTT. Translation: CASSQGLYRDASGNTIYF.

This chain uses TRBV7-2 with TRBJ1-6; 8 bases line up with TRBD1. V lost 1 base to trimming and J lost 5 bases; unmatched junction nucleotides: 4. Germline CDR1 SGHTA, CDR2 FQGNSA. There are 16 residues in the CDR3. CDR3 coding DNA: TGTGCCAGCAGCTTAGGGGACAGGACTCATAATTCACCCCTCCACTTT. Amino acids: CASSLGDRTHNSPLHF.